The 9 T cell receptor beta chains presented below share a single source sample, sequenced in a study of blood T cells in healthy people across ages. Alongside a J-beta primer mix, a sample-barcoded 5' primer served in a second PCR lasting roughly 6 to 12 cycles. A single record per CDR3 protein comes from TCRdb applying MiXCR to the 5' RACE reads. The table records more than 1.4 million distinct CDR3 sequences, 42% of them present only once. The source material was blood. The receptors come from a woman between 18 and 29 years old in good health.

V gene TRBV2 combines with J gene TRBJ1-6; D is unclear. CDR1 and CDR2 (germline): SNHLY, FYNNEI. This CDR3 contains 13 residues. V lost 1 base and J lost 14, with 12 bases in between. As DNA, the CDR3 is TGTGCCAGCAGTGAAGAAGTGGCCGAGGCCCTCCACTTT. This sequence encodes CASSEEVAEALHF.

The chain employs TRBV4-1 and TRBJ2-7; TRBD1 is a possible D gene (6 bases). Trimming pared 1 base from V and 4 bases from J, leaving 11 bases between. The CDR3 extends over 14 amino acids. Germline V gives CDR1 MGHRA, CDR2 YSYEKL. The CDR3 bases are TGCGCCAGCAGCCAAGCTACAGGGCGATACGAGCAGTACTTC. Its translation: CASSQATGRYEQYF.

This clonotype was seen only a few times. The CDR3 loop is CASSESSLAGADTQYF. The CDR3 region has the DNA TGTGCCAGCAGTGAGAGTAGTCTAGCGGGAGCAGATACGCAGTATTTT. The chain carries TRBV2 and TRBJ2-3, with 10 positions matching TRBD2. V shed 3 bases, J shed 4 bases, and the junction held 7 bases outside the gene matches. CDR3 length equals 16 residues. CDR1 is SNHLY, CDR2 FYNNEI, per germline.

The rearrangement joins TRBV7-9 to TRBJ1-5, with unresolved D. The germline V gene encodes CDR1 SEHNR and CDR2 FQNEAQ (reference sequence). Trimming took 5 bases from V and 3 from J, leaving 14 bases between them. The CDR3 has 15 residues. The CDR3 spells CASSTGTLLNQPQHF. CDR3 nucleotide sequence: TGTGCCAGCAGCACCGGTACACTACTCAATCAGCCCCAGCATTTT.

This clonotype showed up just a few times. This chain uses TRBV29-1 with TRBJ2-3; D may correspond to TRBD1 or TRBD2 (5 bases each). The V and J ends lost 6 bases and 2 bases respectively, with 15 bases between them. There are 14 residues in the CDR3. Germline V gives CDR1 SQVTM, CDR2 ANQGSEA. This CDR3 is CSVQRGLTTDTQYF. The CDR3 DNA is TGCAGCGTCCAGAGGGGTCTTACCACAGATACGCAGTATTTT.

This clonotype was counted ten times or more. This CDR3 is CSAVVGSSTRNNEQFF. The DNA of the CDR3 is TGCAGCGCCGTGGTGGGTTCCTCGACCCGCAACAATGAGCAGTTCTTC. This sequence joins TRBV29-1 and TRBJ2-1; D call uncertain. CDR1 and CDR2 from the germline V gene are SQVTM and ANQGSEA. Trimming removed 7 bases from V and 5 bases from J, with 24 bases in between. The CDR3 extends over 16 amino acids.

The J gene is TRBJ2-1, the V gene TRBV20-1; perhaps D is TRBD1 or TRBD2 (5 bases each). Matching the DNA end better, TRBJ2-7 makes the J call doubtful. Germline CDR1 and CDR2: DFQATT and SNEGSKA (reference sequence). The CDR3 length is 16 residues. CDR3 region: CSARKLDFLRGNEQYF. The CDR3, as DNA: TGCAGTGCTAGAAAACTAGACTTCCTCCGGGGCAATGAGCAGTACTTC.

The chain carries TRBV2 and TRBJ2-3; D may match TRBD1 or TRBD2 (5 bases each). The CDR3 covers 13 residues. V lost 7 bases and J lost 5, with 13 bases in between. Germline CDR1 reads SNHLY; CDR2 reads FYNNEI. DNA of the CDR3: TGTGCCAGCACTGACGAGGGGCAAGATACGCAGTATTTT. It yields the protein CASTDEGQDTQYF.

This clonotype has a handful of counts. The chain joins TRBV12-3 or TRBV12-4 to TRBJ2-5; 9 bases line up with TRBD2. The length of the CDR3 is 14 residues. V shed 3 bases, J shed 5 bases, and the junction held 4 bases outside the gene matches. The CDR3 DNA follows: TGTGCCAGCAGTTTTCGAGCGGGAGGCGAGACCCAGTACTTC. This sequence encodes CASSFRAGGETQYF.